Reported below is one T cell receptor beta chain. The antigen it binds to is not known. The method behind the library was 5' RACE. The input for every TCR library was 3,500 to 4,000 ng of total RNA. For each sample, cDNA synthesis was carried out in eight separate reactions using SMARTScribe reverse transcriptase. During cDNA synthesis, unique molecular identifiers containing a 6-nucleotide sample barcode were introduced by template switching. TCRalpha and TCRbeta cDNA was amplified by two nested PCRs of roughly 16 and 10 cycles, with bead purification after each PCR. Before amplification, the cDNA was treated with uracil DNA-glycosylase and purified using the QIAquick PCR purification kit. The second PCR added Illumina TruSeq-compatible adapters along with sample-specific barcodes. Library quality and concentration were assessed using TapeStation and Qubit, and roughly 5.5 ng of each library was pooled. Pooled libraries were sequenced on an Illumina HiSeq2500 single-index Rapid Run with 2 x 100 bp reads and custom sequencing primers. The study's processing was this. MiGEC version 1.2.6 was used for UMI-based consensus assembly to correct PCR and sequencing errors. MiXCR version 2.1.1 handled V(D)J alignment, clonotype assembly and CDR3 extraction. To normalise gene usage, clonotype sharing and MAIT/NKT TCR abundance, the analysis used the top 1000, 10 000 and 20 000 clonotypes per sample. After downsampling to 27 000 UMIs, diversity was calculated as the inverse Simpson index using the vegan R package. Paired Mann-Whitney U tests were applied to discordant twin pairs, with Benjamini-Hochberg correction for multiple testing. TCRdb reprocessed the sequencing reads and holds a single record per CDR3 protein sequence, with no DNA. TCRdb's processing, not the authors', yielded these V and J calls. For this sample, the table gives approximately 400,000 distinct CDR3 sequences. Together, the top ten hold around 2.4% of the sample.

From each donor, a roughly 2.7 ml peripheral blood sample was collected into PAXgene tubes and kept at -80 degrees C. Without any T cell sorting, total RNA was extracted from whole blood using the PAXgene blood miRNA kit on an automated QIAcube. Peripheral blood from monozygotic twin pairs, either concordant or discordant for inflammatory bowel disease, underwent deep TCRalpha and TCRbeta repertoire profiling that used unique molecular barcoding. Smoking habits were recorded for all twin pairs, with individuals classified as current, former or never smokers. The data are from a study of monozygotic twins with inflammatory bowel disease (dated by TCRdb to the late 2010s). The study in broad terms: The full study comprised around 28 monozygotic twin pairs: nine German pairs (four IBD-concordant, five IBD-discordant) and 19 IBD-discordant Danish pairs. The search for disease-associated traits relied mainly on comparing, within discordant pairs, IBD patients with their genetically identical healthy co-twins. Each individual had, on average, about 151 000 unique TCRalpha sequences and 181 000 unique TCRbeta sequences available for analysis. The study at large found these results: The analysis was unable to tell apart different T cell subtypes. The results gave no support for a single strong signal or clonotype linked to IBD. Because patients received different immunosuppressive treatments, the repertoires may have picked up extra background noise and variability between individuals. Fewer clonotypes were shared with other individuals by IBD patients than by healthy twins, most markedly in patients showing signs of disease activity. Repertoire similarity did not differ between concordant and discordant twins, which could be due to limited statistical power. TCRbeta repertoire diversity, by inverse Simpson index, was decreased in IBD patients compared with their healthy co-twins.

There are 12 amino acids in the CDR3, from cysteine to phenylalanine inclusive. DNA is not on record. Per the germline V gene, LGHNA is the CDR1 and YSLEER is the CDR2. This TCR was sampled from a human donor with ulcerative colitis or Crohn's disease, or a healthy co-twin of an affected twin (not recorded which). The chain uses TRBV4-3 and TRBJ2-1. Sequencing was performed on blood. The CDR3 is CASSQLDNEQFF.